Listed below are T cell receptor beta chains from one sample, sequenced in a study of blood T cell repertoires in COVID-19. Libraries were prepared by immunoSEQ multiplex PCR; TCRdb keeps only in-frame clonotypes and omits some of them. The sample has 250,000 to 300,000 clones, about nine tenths seen once; the top ten hold 1.2%. Sequencing input: PBMCs or T cells enriched from blood (not recorded which). The receptor source for this set is a human donor in a cohort exposed to, infected with or recovered from COVID-19 (not recorded which). The donor label of this sample is uncertain. Each CDR3 is given with its conserved first and last residue. Fields, in order: clone size, J gene, D gene, V gene, CDR3 DNA, CDR3 protein. A D gene is named only where the DNA matches it firmly. Only part of the rows carry a size: once, few, many, or a class if the clone is expanded.

NA TRBJ2-7 NA TRBV6-2/TRBV6-3 TGTGCCAGCAGTTATCGGGTGGACTCCTACGAGCAGTACTTC CASSYRVDSYEQYF
NA TRBJ2-1 NA TRBV7-2 TGTGCCAGCAGCTTGGCGGGACTCGGCTCCTACAATGAGCAGTTCTTC CASSLAGLGSYNEQFF
NA TRBJ1-5 TRBD1 TRBV4-1 TGCGCCAGCAGCCTGACAGGGGGTAATCAGCCCCAGCATTTT CASSLTGGNQPQHF
NA TRBJ2-5 NA TRBV30 TGTGCCTGGAGTCCCGATCGCGCGACCCAGTACTTC CAWSPDRATQYF
NA TRBJ1-6 TRBD1 TRBV11-2 TGTGCCAGCAGCTTAGGCCGGACAGGGGTCTCACCCCTCCACTTT CASSLGRTGVSPLHF
NA TRBJ2-1 NA TRBV14 TGTGCCAGCAGCCATGGATCTGGACAGATGTACAATGAGCAGTTCTTC CASSHGSGQMYNEQFF
NA TRBJ1-5 NA TRBV5-8 TGTGCCAGCAGCTTTAAATACAGGAGCAGCAATCAGCCCCAGCATTTT CASSFKYRSSNQPQHF
NA TRBJ2-5 NA TRBV12-3/TRBV12-4 TGTGCCAGCAGCACGGCCGGGGTGGCCCAGTACTTC CASSTAGVAQYF
NA TRBJ1-6 NA TRBV7-8 TGTGCCAGCAGCTTAGACCCCGGTTCACCCCTCCACTTT CASSLDPGSPLHF
once TRBJ1-5 NA TRBV19 TGTGCCAGTAGCCCACAGTTTAATCAGCCCCAGCATTTT CASSPQFNQPQHF
NA TRBJ2-1 TRBD2 TRBV27 TGTGCCAGCAGTTCGTTAGCGGGGGGGGGTCTCTACAATGAGCAGTTCTTC CASSSLAGGGLYNEQFF
NA TRBJ1-1 TRBD1 TRBV5-1 TGCGCCAGCAGCTTTTGGGGACAGGGGGCTGACACTGAAGCTTTCTTT CASSFWGQGADTEAFF
NA TRBJ2-7 TRBD2 TRBV3-1/TRBV3-2 TGTGCCAGCAGCCAAAGGCGGGGGGGCGAGCAGTACTTC CASSQRRGGEQYF
NA TRBJ1-1 NA TRBV19 TGTGCCAGTGAACGGAGGGGGAACACTGAAGCTTTCTTT CASERRGNTEAFF
NA TRBJ1-2 NA TRBV18 TGTGCCAGCTCACCTAGTCACAGGGACGAATATGGCTACACCTTC CASSPSHRDEYGYTF
NA TRBJ1-6 TRBD1 TRBV5-6 TGTGCCAGCAGCTTCGGACAGGGTGATTCACCCCTCCACTTT CASSFGQGDSPLHF
once TRBJ1-4 TRBD1 TRBV30 TGTGCCTGGACGGCGGGACAGGGGAATGAAAAACTGTTTTTT CAWTAGQGNEKLFF
NA TRBJ1-1 TRBD1 TRBV12-3/TRBV12-4 TGTGCCAGTCACAGGGGGCCGGGCACTGAAGCTTTCTTT CASHRGPGTEAFF
NA TRBJ1-2 TRBD1 TRBV4-3 TGCGCCAGCAGCCAAGATTTAACAGGGGTTGGCTACACCTTC CASSQDLTGVGYTF
NA TRBJ1-2 NA TRBV5-1 TGCGCCAGCAGCACAGGGAGCAACTATGGCTACACCTTC CASSTGSNYGYTF
NA TRBJ1-6 NA TRBV30 TGTGCCTGGAGGCAGTCCCATAATTCACCCCTCCACTTT CAWRQSHNSPLHF
NA TRBJ2-5 NA TRBV5-1 TGCGCCAGCAGCTTGAGGGGACAGGGACTAGTCCAAGAGACCCAGTACTTC CASSLRGQGLVQETQYF
NA TRBJ2-3 TRBD1 TRBV7-9 TGTGCCAGCAGCACCTCACAGGGGGGAAACGCGCAGTATTTT CASSTSQGGNAQYF
NA TRBJ2-3 TRBD2 TRBV5-4 TGTGCCAGCAGCTTGCAGGCTAGCGGTAGCACAGATACGCAGTATTTT CASSLQASGSTDTQYF
NA TRBJ1-2 NA TRBV25-1 TGTGCCAGCAGTGAAGGACAAGACTATGGCTACACCTTC CASSEGQDYGYTF
NA TRBJ2-7 NA TRBV29-1 TGCAGCGTTGAAGCTTATGCTAAGGGGGAGCAGTACTTC CSVEAYAKGEQYF
NA TRBJ1-2 TRBD1 TRBV29-1 TGCAGCGTTGAGGACAGGGCAACTAACTATGGCTACACCTTC CSVEDRATNYGYTF
NA TRBJ1-2 NA TRBV12-3/TRBV12-4 TGTGCCACCAAACTTGGGGGGGGTCTCGGCTACACCTTC CATKLGGGLGYTF
NA TRBJ1-2 TRBD1 TRBV7-8 TGTGCCAGCAGCTGGACAGGGGGCGGCTACACCTTC CASSWTGGGYTF